Following are 30 T cell receptor beta chains from one sample sequenced in a study of graft-versus-host responses after intestinal transplantation. Their antigen targets remain unknown. Using immunoSEQ multiplex PCR, the repertoire was profiled, and TCRdb retains in-frame clones only, with some absent. The table has about 120,000 clones, about 93% seen once. The specimen was unstimulated CD4+ T cells sorted from spleen or lymph node cells, collected before intestinal transplant. The origin of the receptors is a human donor who received an intestinal transplant.

The chain combines TRBV27 with TRBJ2-7; possibly TRBD1 for D (5 bases). Germline CDR1 is MNHEY and CDR2 is SMNVEV (reference sequence). V was trimmed by 0 bases and J by 6 bases, leaving 9 bases between them. The CDR3 sequence is 13 residues long. Here the CDR3 reads CASSLSGASEQYF. The CDR3 bases are TGTGCCAGCAGTTTATCAGGGGCCTCCGAGCAGTACTTC.

This chain connects TRBV5-1 to TRBJ2-7; D remains ambiguous. Deletions cut 0 bases from V and 0 bases from J, with 7 bases between. The CDR3 length is 14 residues. Germline assignment: CDR1 SGHRS and CDR2 YFSETQ. CDR3 nucleotides: TGCGCCAGCAGCTTGGGCAGGAGCTCCTACGAGCAGTACTTC. The encoded protein is CASSLGRSSYEQYF. The full variable domain, rest sourced from reference TRBV5-1 and TRBJ2-7, is KAGVTQTPRYLIKTRGQQVTLSCSPISGHRSVSWYQQTPGQGLQFLFEYFSETQRNKGNFPGRFSGRQFSNSRSEMNVSTLELGDSALYLCASSLGRSSYEQYFGPGTRLTVT.

The chain links TRBV27 to TRBJ1-6; D may be TRBD1 (6 bases). Trimming shortened V by 4 bases and J by 2 bases, and 15 bases separated the two germline ends. There are 17 residues in the CDR3. Germline lookup yields CDR1 MNHEY and CDR2 SMNVEV (reference sequence). Here the CDR3 reads CASSSRRGAAYNSPLHF. The CDR3 coding sequence is TGTGCCAGCAGTTCCCGCCGGGGGGCGGCCTATAATTCACCCCTCCACTTT.

Comments on this clone: Other DNA sequences in the sample encode the same CDR3. The chain couples TRBV30 to TRBJ1-5; 7 bases are a match to TRBD1. The CDR3 runs to 13 residues. V lost 0 bases, J lost 7 bases, and 3 bases stayed unmatched. Germline CDR1 reads GTSNPN; CDR2 reads SVGIG (reference sequence). The CDR3 nucleotides read TGTGCCTGGAGTGTACAGGGGAACCAGCCCCAGCATTTT. This encodes CAWSVQGNQPQHF.

The V gene is TRBV18, the J gene TRBJ2-1, with D possibly matching TRBD2 (5 bases). Trimming took off 1 base at V and 9 bases at J, with 19 bases between the two ends. This CDR3 contains 16 residues. Germline values: CDR1 KGHSH, CDR2 LQKENI. For the CDR3, the DNA is TGTGCCAGCTCACCACAGTCTAGCAGGAGAGACGGTGAGCAGTTCTTC. Translated: CASSPQSSRRDGEQFF. The whole variable domain, remainder taken from reference TRBV18 and TRBJ2-1, is NAGVMQNPRHLVRRRGQEARLRCSPMKGHSHVYWYRQLPEEGLKFMVYLQKENIIDESGMPKERFSAEFPKEGPSILRIQQVVRGDSAAYFCASSPQSSRRDGEQFFGPGTRLTVL.

This clone was seen once. V is TRBV19 and J is TRBJ2-1, with 14 bases that match TRBD2. Germline values: CDR1 LNHDA, CDR2 SQIVND (reference sequence). V lost 4 bases, J lost 2 bases, and 10 bases stayed unmatched. The CDR3 is made up of 19 amino acids. Written as DNA, the CDR3 is TGTGCCAGTAGTAAAGGACTAGCGGGAGGCCTAGACGCCTACAATGAGCAGTTCTTC. As protein: CASSKGLAGGLDAYNEQFF.

The chain has TRBV7-9 and TRBJ1-2, with a possible D match to TRBD1 (5 bases). The CDR3 covers 16 residues. V dropped 6 bases and J dropped 8 bases, with 25 bases sitting between them. CDR1 and CDR2 (germline): SEHNR, FQNEAQ (reference sequence). The CDR3 DNA sequence: TGTGCCAGCAGTTTGCCCTCGTTAGGGACCTTTAAGGGCTACACCTTC. This gives the protein CASSLPSLGTFKGYTF.

The gene calls are TRBV10-3 and TRBJ1-6; 9 bases line up with TRBD1. Germline V gene data show CDR1 as ENHRY and CDR2 as SYGVKD. This CDR3 has 13 residues. With V trimmed by 6 bases and J by 13 bases, 7 bases remained unmatched. The CDR3 DNA is TGTGCCATCAGCGGGACAGGGATAAGTCCCCTCCACTTT. It yields the protein CAISGTGISPLHF.

The gene calls are TRBV28 and TRBJ2-1, with a weak D call TRBD2 (6 bases). CDR3 length equals 11 residues. The germline CDR1 and CDR2 sequences are MDHEN and SYDVKM. Trimming removed 2 bases at V and 13 bases at J, with 9 bases between. The CDR3 region has the DNA TGTGCCAGCAGTTTACGGGGGAACCAGTTCTTC. Its translation is CASSLRGNQFF. Full variable domain (remainder filled in from reference TRBV28 and TRBJ2-1): DVKVTQSSRYLVKRTGEKVFLECVQDMDHENMFWYRQDPGLGLRLIYFSYDVKMKEKGDIPEGYSVSREKKERFSLILESASTNQTSMYLCASSLRGNQFFGPGTRLTVL.

This clone was recorded only once. The CDR3 spells CASSATGKGNTIYF. The CDR3, as DNA: TGTGCCAGCAGCGCGACAGGGAAGGGAAACACCATATATTTT. The chain has TRBV9 and TRBJ1-3; 7 nucleotides agree with TRBD1. Germline loops: CDR1 SGDLS, CDR2 YYNGEE. Trimming cost V 3 bases and J 4 bases; bases outside gene matches: 4. CDR3 length equals 14 residues.

V is TRBV25-1 and J is TRBJ2-2, with TRBD2 identical over 9 bases. CDR3 length: 18 amino acids. From germline, CDR1 is MGHDK and CDR2 SYGVNS. V lost 0 bases to trimming and J lost 5 bases; unmatched junction nucleotides: 10. CDR3 sequence reads: CASSEYFAGGTVTGELFF. CDR3 DNA: TGTGCCAGCAGTGAATACTTTGCGGGGGGGACAGTTACCGGGGAGCTGTTTTTT.

This clone was counted only a few times. The chain's CDR3 is CASSIGDRDNQPQHF. The DNA of the CDR3 is TGTGCCAGTAGTATAGGTGACAGGGACAATCAGCCCCAGCATTTT. This chain joins TRBV19 and TRBJ1-5; 7 nucleotides match TRBD1. V shed 1 base, J shed 3 bases, and the junction held 3 bases outside the gene matches. The CDR3 length is 15 residues. Germline V lookup: CDR1 LNHDA, CDR2 SQIVND (reference sequence).

The chain couples TRBV19 to TRBJ2-7, with TRBD2 matching 9 bases. The germline gives CDR1 LNHDA, CDR2 SQIVND (reference sequence). Trimming removed 8 bases from V and 1 base from J; junction bases left unmatched: 12. The CDR3 length is 16 residues. The CDR3 region has the DNA TGTGCCAGTCGCCCGCGCGGGACTAGCCAATCCTACGAGCAGTACTTC. It yields the protein CASRPRGTSQSYEQYF. Complete variable domain (other parts from reference TRBV19 and TRBJ2-7): DGGITQSPKYLFRKEGQNVTLSCEQNLNHDAMYWYRQDPGQGLRLIYYSQIVNDFQKGDIAEGYSVSREKKESFPLTVTSAQKNPTAFYLCASRPRGTSQSYEQYFGPGTRLTVT.

The CDR3 nucleotides are TGCAGTGCTAGAGAAGAAAAACTGTTTTTT. Its protein is CSAREEKLFF. The chain uses TRBV20-1 and TRBJ1-4; D not resolved. Trimming removed 0 bases from V and 8 bases from J, with 1 base in between. The CDR3 runs to 10 residues. The germline gives CDR1 DFQATT, CDR2 SNEGSKA (reference sequence).

The V and J genes are TRBV7-3 and TRBJ2-1, with no clear D. This CDR3 region has 13 residues. Germline CDR1 and CDR2: SGHTA and FQGTGA. V lost 6 bases and J lost 9, with 15 bases in between. The CDR3 region has the DNA TGTGCCAGCAGGAAAAGTGTCGGCGGTGAGCAGTTCTTC. Its translation: CASRKSVGGEQFF. Based on the CDR3 plus reference TRBV7-3 and TRBJ2-1, the full variable domain is GAGVSQTPSNKVTEKGKYVELRCDPISGHTALYWYRQSLGQGPEFLIYFQGTGAADDSGLPNDRFFAVRPEGSVSTLKIQRTERGDSAVYLCASRKSVGGEQFFGPGTRLTVL.

The chain joins TRBV6-5 to TRBJ1-4; D uncertain. This CDR3 region has 14 residues. The V gene lost 6 bases and the J gene lost 3 bases, with 11 bases spanning the gap. The germline V gene has CDR1 MNHEY and CDR2 SVGAGI. The CDR3 nucleotides read TGTGCCAGCAGAACGGAGAGAGCTAATGAAAAACTGTTTTTT. Translated, it gives CASRTERANEKLFF.

This chain connects TRBV19 to TRBJ1-1; D gene unclear. Between the trimmed V and J ends, which lost 7 bases and 1 base, there was a span of 10 bases. The CDR3 loop spans 13 amino acids. Germline CDR1 reads LNHDA; CDR2 reads SQIVND (reference sequence). CDR3 nucleotide sequence: TGTGCCAGTAATGACTCTCCGAACACTGAAGCTTTCTTT. Translated, it gives CASNDSPNTEAFF.

The chain uses TRBV7-9 and TRBJ1-5; D perhaps matches TRBD1 (6 bases). This CDR3 is 13 amino acids long. CDR1 and CDR2 (germline): SEHNR, FQNEAQ (reference sequence). V was pared by 3 bases and J by 4 bases, with 7 bases between. The CDR3 DNA reads TGTGCCAGCAGCTTTGACAGGAATCAGCCCCAGCATTTT. Translation gives CASSFDRNQPQHF. The complete variable domain, with remaining parts taken from reference TRBV7-9 and TRBJ1-5, reads DTGVSQNPRHKITKRGQNVTFRCDPISEHNRLYWYRQTLGQGPEFLTYFQNEAQLEKSRLLSDRFSAERPKGSFSTLEIQRTEQGDSAMYLCASSFDRNQPQHFGDGTRLSIL.

The V call is TRBV7-9, the J call TRBJ1-2; 11 nucleotides agree with TRBD1. Germline V CDR1 and CDR2: SEHNR, FQNEAQ (reference sequence). The CDR3 is 15 residues long. V lost 3 bases to trimming and J lost 4 bases; unmatched junction nucleotides: 4. The CDR3 protein is CASSFGTGGSYGYTF. In nucleotides, the CDR3 is TGTGCCAGCAGCTTCGGGACAGGGGGTAGCTATGGCTACACCTTC.

The rearrangement uses TRBV19 and TRBJ2-3, with 9 nucleotides matching TRBD2. CDR3 length: 15 residues. Germline CDR1 is LNHDA and CDR2 is SQIVND (reference sequence). The trim removed 3 bases at V and 6 bases at J, leaving 7 bases unmatched. CDR3 sequence reads: CASSILAGVSDTQYF. For the CDR3, the DNA is TGTGCCAGTAGTATCTTAGCGGGAGTCTCGGATACGCAGTATTTT.

The V gene is TRBV18, the J gene TRBJ2-7; D uncertain. This CDR3 has 15 amino acids. Trimming shortened V by 5 bases and J by 2 bases, and 16 bases separated the two germline ends. The germline V gene has CDR1 KGHSH and CDR2 LQKENI. CDR3 DNA: TGTGCCAGCTCAATTTTGTCAGATCCTACCTACGAGCAGTACTTC. Protein sequence: CASSILSDPTYEQYF.

The chain employs TRBV28 and TRBJ1-5; D not certain. Trimming shortened V by 5 bases and J by 0 bases, and 11 bases separated the two germline ends. The CDR3 covers 15 residues. Germline CDR1 and CDR2: MDHEN and SYDVKM. The CDR3 nucleotides are TGTGCCAGCAGTCACCCCGATTATAGCAATCAGCCCCAGCATTTT. Its translation is CASSHPDYSNQPQHF. Full variable domain (missing parts from reference TRBV28 and TRBJ1-5): DVKVTQSSRYLVKRTGEKVFLECVQDMDHENMFWYRQDPGLGLRLIYFSYDVKMKEKGDIPEGYSVSREKKERFSLILESASTNQTSMYLCASSHPDYSNQPQHFGDGTRLSIL.

This chain uses TRBV5-6 with TRBJ2-7; D is possibly TRBD1 (6 bases). The ends were cut back, 4 bases at V and 0 bases at J, with 11 bases in the middle. CDR1 and CDR2 from the germline V gene are SGHDT and YYEEEE. The CDR3 runs 14 residues. CDR3 sequence: CASSRGQSSYEQYF. DNA for the CDR3: TGTGCCAGCAGCAGGGGACAAAGCTCCTACGAGCAGTACTTC.

This chain joins TRBV2 and TRBJ1-3; D possibly corresponds to TRBD1 (5 bases). Trimming stripped 5 bases from V and 2 bases from J, with 16 bases between. From germline, CDR1 is SNHLY and CDR2 FYNNEI. This CDR3 contains 16 residues. DNA of the CDR3: TGTGCCAGCAGTCCAGCAGCGGGCAGGGCTGGAAACACCATATATTTT. Its translation is CASSPAAGRAGNTIYF.

The rearrangement links TRBV7-9 to TRBJ2-1; perhaps D is TRBD1 or TRBD2 (5 bases each). The CDR3 loop spans 18 amino acids. V was clipped by 7 bases and J by 0 bases, with 22 bases between them. The germline V gene has CDR1 SEHNR and CDR2 FQNEAQ (reference sequence). CDR3 sequence reads: CASTSYGYRDLSYNEQFF. In DNA, the CDR3 is TGTGCCAGCACCTCTTACGGATACCGGGACCTCTCCTACAATGAGCAGTTCTTC.

This clone was detected only once. The chain has TRBV28 and TRBJ1-1, with D hard to call. The V and J ends lost 2 bases and 9 bases respectively, with 13 bases between them. The germline CDR1 and CDR2 sequences are MDHEN and SYDVKM. The CDR3 sequence is 13 residues long. This CDR3 is CASSLRSPRQAFF. CDR3 bases: TGTGCCAGCAGTTTAAGGTCTCCCCGGCAAGCTTTCTTT.

A single count supports this clone. The rearrangement joins TRBV6-5 to TRBJ2-7; the match to TRBD2 covers 16 bases. The V segment lost 6 bases and the J segment 7 bases; nucleotides outside the gene matches: 6. Germline CDR1 reads MNHEY; CDR2 reads SVGAGI. This CDR3 is 15 amino acids long. DNA for the CDR3: TGTGCCAGCAGGCCCGGGACTAGCGGGAGGGGTGAGCAGTACTTC. Translated, it gives CASRPGTSGRGEQYF.

The V gene is TRBV2, the J gene TRBJ2-7, with D perhaps TRBD2 (7 bases). CDR1 and CDR2 (germline): SNHLY, FYNNEI. V was shortened by 7 bases and J by 3 bases, with 13 bases between the two germline ends. The CDR3 length is 13 residues. The CDR3 loop is CASTGGLFYEQYF. CDR3 DNA sequence: TGTGCCAGCACCGGGGGGCTATTCTACGAGCAGTACTTC.

J is TRBJ1-2 and V is TRBV19; D ambiguous. Trimming removed 1 base from V and 5 bases from J, with 11 bases in between. There are 14 residues in the CDR3. Germline CDR1 LNHDA, CDR2 SQIVND (reference sequence). The CDR3 DNA reads TGTGCCAGTAGTATAGTTGAGGGAGTTTATGGCTACACCTTC. Translated, it gives CASSIVEGVYGYTF.

CDR3 in amino acids: CASSDSGRTQYF. DNA for the CDR3: TGTGCCAGCAGTGACTCTGGGAGAACGCAGTATTTT. The chain is built from TRBV6-4 and TRBJ2-3, with TRBD2 as a possible D gene (5 bases). The CDR3 totals 12 residues. Trimming pared 0 bases from V and 9 bases from J, leaving 7 bases between. Germline loops: CDR1 MRHNA, CDR2 SNTAGT.